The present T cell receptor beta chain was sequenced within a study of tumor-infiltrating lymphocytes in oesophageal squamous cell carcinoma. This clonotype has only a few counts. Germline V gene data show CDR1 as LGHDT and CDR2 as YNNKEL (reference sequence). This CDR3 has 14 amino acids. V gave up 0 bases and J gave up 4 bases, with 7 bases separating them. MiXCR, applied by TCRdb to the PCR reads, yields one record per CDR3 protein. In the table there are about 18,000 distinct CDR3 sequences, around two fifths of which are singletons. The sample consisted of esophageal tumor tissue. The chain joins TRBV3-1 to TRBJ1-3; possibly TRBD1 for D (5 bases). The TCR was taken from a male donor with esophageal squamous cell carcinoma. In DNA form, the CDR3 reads TGTGCCAGCAGCCAAGAGGGACTCGGAAACACCATATATTTT. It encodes CASSQEGLGNTIYF.